This entry lists 21 T cell receptor beta chains sequenced from one sample in a study of cytomegalovirus exposure and HLA in healthy donors. This PCR relied on a set of 60 Vbeta primers and 13 Jbeta primers. Sequencing used immunoSEQ multiplex PCR; TCRdb keeps in-frame clones, though not all of them. Here the sample spans tens of thousands of clones, approximately 74% being singletons. Sequenced input: PBMCs. These receptors were taken from a woman aged 25 to 39 in good health and CMV-seropositive.

This chain joins TRBV28 and TRBJ2-7; a weak D match, TRBD2 (6 bases). The germline V gene has CDR1 MDHEN and CDR2 SYDVKM. This CDR3 has 13 amino acids. Trimming took off 4 bases at V and 4 bases at J, with 11 bases between the two ends. The DNA of the CDR3 is TGTGCCAGCAGTTCGGGACTTTTGTACGAGCAGTACTTC. The encoded protein is CASSSGLLYEQYF.

In its sample, this clone is medium-sized. The rearrangement links TRBV7-3 to TRBJ2-5; 7 nucleotides line up with TRBD1. CDR1 and CDR2 from the germline V gene are SGHTA and FQGTGA. The CDR3 covers 13 residues. V was clipped by 6 bases and J by 5 bases; unmatched bases: 6. CDR3 region: CASSQGGWETQYF. CDR3 DNA: TGTGCCAGCAGTCAAGGGGGCTGGGAGACCCAGTACTTC. Full variable domain (rest looked up from reference TRBV7-3 and TRBJ2-5): GAGVSQTPSNKVTEKGKYVELRCDPISGHTALYWYRQSLGQGPEFLIYFQGTGAADDSGLPNDRFFAVRPEGSVSTLKIQRTERGDSAVYLCASSQGGWETQYFGPGTRLLVL.

The V and J genes are TRBV29-1 and TRBJ2-3; TRBD2 agrees at 7 bases. The CDR3 length is 18 residues. The V segment lost 1 base and the J segment 0 bases; nucleotides outside the gene matches: 13. The germline gives CDR1 SQVTM, CDR2 ANQGSEA. The CDR3 sequence: CSVEGVGREAASTDTQYF. In DNA form, the CDR3 reads TGCAGCGTTGAAGGGGTTGGGAGGGAGGCAGCGAGCACAGATACGCAGTATTTT.

This chain joins TRBV18 and TRBJ1-2; 8 bases are shared with TRBD1. The V gene's germline CDR1 is KGHSH and CDR2 LQKENI. CDR3 size: 15 residues. Trimming at V came to 3 bases and at J to 8 bases, leaving 11 bases not matched to a gene. The CDR3 bases are TGTGCCAGCTCACCGGGGACAGGACAATTTGGCGGCTACACCTTC. This sequence encodes CASSPGTGQFGGYTF.

The chain combines TRBV6-1 with TRBJ1-5, with TRBD1 matching 11 bases. This CDR3 contains 15 residues. V lost 5 bases and J lost 5; bases outside the gene matches: 5. The germline V gene has CDR1 MNHNS and CDR2 SASEGT. The CDR3 sequence is CASSRDRGTYQPQHF. The CDR3 nucleotides are TGTGCCAGCAGTAGGGACAGGGGGACCTATCAGCCCCAGCATTTT.

The CDR3 nucleotides are TGTGCCAGCAGTGGGTACAGGGTGGAGTATGGCTACACCTTC. Translation gives CASSGYRVEYGYTF. This rearrangement joins TRBV2 to TRBJ1-2; D is possibly TRBD1 (6 bases). The CDR3 is made up of 14 amino acids. The V and J ends lost 4 bases and 5 bases respectively, with 14 bases between them. Per germline, CDR1 SNHLY and CDR2 FYNNEI.

The rearrangement links TRBV28 to TRBJ1-5, with D hard to call. The V gene's germline CDR1 is MDHEN and CDR2 SYDVKM. CDR3 size: 14 residues. The V end lost 6 bases, the J end lost 5 bases, and 14 bases lay between the germline ends. As DNA, the CDR3 is TGTGCCAGCAGGACAACCGGTACCTATCAGCCCCAGCATTTT. It codes for CASRTTGTYQPQHF.

This clone was counted a few times. CDR3 nucleotides: TGTGCCAGCAGCCGCCTGACTAGCGGGATGAAGGAGCAGTACTTC. It is translated as CASSRLTSGMKEQYF. This sequence joins TRBV6-5 and TRBJ2-7, with TRBD2 matching 11 bases. CDR1 is MNHEY, CDR2 SVGAGI, per germline. The CDR3 totals 15 residues. The V gene end was trimmed by 6 bases and the J gene end by 7 bases; junction bases not matched to a gene: 11.

This chain uses TRBV5-1 with TRBJ2-7; D gene ambiguous. The CDR3 is 13 amino acids. Germline CDR1 and CDR2: SGHRS and YFSETQ. V was trimmed by 4 bases and J by 0 bases, leaving 8 bases between them. For the CDR3, the DNA is TGCGCCAGCAGCGACACCTACTCCTACGAGCAGTACTTC. Translated, it gives CASSDTYSYEQYF. Combining the CDR3 with reference TRBV5-1 and TRBJ2-7 gives the whole variable domain KAGVTQTPRYLIKTRGQQVTLSCSPISGHRSVSWYQQTPGQGLQFLFEYFSETQRNKGNFPGRFSGRQFSNSRSEMNVSTLELGDSALYLCASSDTYSYEQYFGPGTRLTVT.

The rearrangement uses TRBV6-1 and TRBJ2-1, with 12 bases fitting TRBD2. Germline lookup yields CDR1 MNHNS and CDR2 SASEGT. This CDR3 has 15 amino acids. V shed 4 bases and J 9 bases; nucleotides not matched to a gene: 7. As DNA, the CDR3 is TGTGCCAGCAGTGCGAGACTAGCGGGAGTGGGTGAGCAGTTCTTC. This encodes CASSARLAGVGEQFF.

The gene calls are TRBV5-8 and TRBJ2-7; TRBD2 matches at 9 bases. V dropped 4 bases and J dropped 4; count of bases not matched to a gene: 12. CDR3 length: 16 residues. In germline, CDR1 is SGHTS, CDR2 YDEGEE. CDR3 bases: TGTGCCAGCAGCCGAGGGCCTAGCGGGATAATTTACGAGCAGTACTTC. Its translation: CASSRGPSGIIYEQYF.

The V call is TRBV6-5, the J call TRBJ1-2, with D possibly being TRBD1 (6 bases). This CDR3 comprises 15 residues. Germline V gene data show CDR1 as MNHEY and CDR2 as SVGAGI. Trimming took 0 bases from V and 7 from J, leaving 15 bases between them. The CDR3 is CASSYSPVPRGGYTF. CDR3 coding DNA: TGTGCCAGCAGTTACTCGCCGGTTCCCAGGGGTGGCTACACCTTC.

There are a few counts of this clone. The chain combines TRBV5-4 with TRBJ1-1, with a possible D match to TRBD1 (5 bases). CDR1 and CDR2 (germline): SGHNT, YYREEE (reference sequence). The CDR3 contains 16 residues. The V end was cut by 5 bases, the J end by 0 bases, with 17 bases between. The CDR3 DNA reads TGTGCCAGCAGTCCAGGGTGGTTAGGGATGAACACTGAAGCTTTCTTT. As protein: CASSPGWLGMNTEAFF.

The V call is TRBV14, the J call TRBJ1-1; D unresolved. Germline CDR1 reads SGHDN; CDR2 reads FVKESK. Trimming left V 1 base short and J 3 bases short, with 12 bases between. The CDR3 has 15 residues. The CDR3 loop is CASSQVPVWHTEAFF. The CDR3 nucleotides are TGTGCCAGCAGCCAAGTTCCAGTCTGGCACACTGAAGCTTTCTTT. Together with reference TRBV14 and TRBJ1-1, the CDR3 gives the full variable domain: EAGVTQFPSHSVIEKGQTVTLRCDPISGHDNLYWYRRVMGKEIKFLLHFVKESKQDESGMPNNRFLAERTGGTYSTLKVQPAELEDSGVYFCASSQVPVWHTEAFFGQGTRLTVV.

The chain uses TRBV4-1 and TRBJ1-1; no firm D call. CDR1 MGHRA and CDR2 YSYEKL come from the germline V gene. The V gene lost 0 bases and the J gene lost 1 base, with 12 bases spanning the gap. The CDR3 spans 16 residues. For the CDR3, the DNA is TGCGCCAGCAGCCAAGATACGGATTCTAGGAACACTGAAGCTTTCTTT. Translation gives CASSQDTDSRNTEAFF.

This rearrangement joins TRBV7-9 to TRBJ2-5, with 7 bases identical to TRBD1. The CDR3 covers 14 residues. V lost 1 base and J lost 4; bases outside the gene matches: 3. Per germline, CDR1 SEHNR and CDR2 FQNEAQ (reference sequence). As DNA, the CDR3 is TGTGCCAGCAGCTTAGGAGGGGGCCCAGAGACCCAGTACTTC. Translating it yields CASSLGGGPETQYF.

The chain uses TRBV5-4 and TRBJ2-2; 11 nucleotides line up with TRBD2. V lost 4 bases, J lost 4 bases, and 6 bases stayed unmatched. The CDR3 is 16 amino acids. Germline V gene sequence: CDR1 SGHNT, CDR2 YYREEE (reference sequence). The DNA of the CDR3 is TGTGCCAGCAGCCCCGGGACTAGCGGACGCACCGGGGAGCTGTTTTTT. It specifies CASSPGTSGRTGELFF.

This chain uses TRBV6-5 with TRBJ1-1, with D maybe TRBD1 (5 bases). In germline, CDR1 is MNHEY, CDR2 SVGAGI. Trimming pared 0 bases from V and 4 bases from J, leaving 12 bases between. There are 15 residues in the CDR3. The chain's CDR3 is CASSYSNSGSTEAFF. The DNA for the CDR3 is TGTGCCAGCAGTTACTCGAACTCAGGGTCCACTGAAGCTTTCTTT.

This clone came up a few times. Likely a read error: the CDR3 ends without its conserved phenylalanine or tryptophan. V and J are TRBV5-1 and TRBJ1-1; the D is unclear. Trimming took off 1 base at V and 8 bases at J, with 9 bases between the two ends. CDR3 length: 12 residues. The germline V gene has CDR1 SGHRS and CDR2 YFSETQ. The CDR3 reads CASSLLGGEAFI. The CDR3 bases are TGCGCCAGCAGCTTGCTGGGAGGAGAAGCTTTCATT.

The chain joins TRBV29-1 to TRBJ1-1; D perhaps matches TRBD1 (5 bases). Between the trimmed V and J ends, which lost 3 bases and 10 bases, there was a span of 12 bases. Germline-derived CDR1 and CDR2 are SQVTM and ANQGSEA. This CDR3 has 11 residues. The CDR3 DNA sequence: TGCAGCGTTGAGGTCGGGGGGTTAGCTTTCTTT. Translating it yields CSVEVGGLAFF.

The chain carries TRBV28 and TRBJ1-1, with 7 bases aligning to TRBD1. Germline CDR1 is MDHEN and CDR2 is SYDVKM. The CDR3 has 13 amino acids. V was clipped by 7 bases and J by 0 bases; unmatched bases: 2. The CDR3 protein is CASNDRVNTEAFF. The CDR3 bases are TGTGCCAGCAACGACAGGGTGAACACTGAAGCTTTCTTT.